This T cell receptor (beta chain) was found in a study of response to subunit inactivated influenza vaccine. Points from the study as a whole: Every seasonal influenza vaccination brings in few new T cells, the authors suggested.

As concerns this clonotype: Its antigen is not identified.

One entry per CDR3 protein, called by TCRdb with MiXCR from the RT-PCR reads. The sample yields roughly 500,000 distinct CDR3 sequences, about 25% seen once. The CDR3 is 14 amino acids. Trimming removed 1 base at V and 7 bases at J, with 11 bases between. Germline CDR1 and CDR2: LGHDT and YNNKEL (reference sequence). The sample was CD4+ T cells sorted from PBMCs, taken 5 days after vaccination. The rearrangement links TRBV3-1 to TRBJ1-5; tentative D call: TRBD1 (5 bases). The origin of this receptor is a man in his fifties who received an inactivated influenza vaccine. This CDR3 is CASSQAGRDQPQHF. The CDR3 nucleotides are TGTGCCAGCAGCCAAGCGGGTAGGGACCAGCCCCAGCATTTT. Filled out from reference TRBV3-1 and TRBJ1-5, the complete variable domain reads DTAVSQTPKYLVTQMGNDKSIKCEQNLGHDTMYWYKQDSKKFLKIMFSYNNKELIINETVPNRFSPKSPDKAHLNLHINSLELGDSAVYFCASSQAGRDQPQHFGDGTRLSIL.